The TCR beta chain under discussion was sequenced for a study of shared clonotypes between healthy human individuals. General study results and limits: In contrast to clonotypes shared by all four donors, non-shared clonotypes had lower generation probabilities.

The assay was immunoSEQ multiplex PCR, and TCRdb's table has in-frame clones only and misses some. The table records about 2.3 million clones, less than 95% of them present only once. About this clone itself: Its specificity is not known.

Germline lookup yields CDR1 SGDLS and CDR2 YYNGEE. The CDR3 is made up of 14 amino acids. V was cut by 4 bases and J by 1 base, with 12 bases left in between. The rearrangement joins TRBV9 to TRBJ2-7; the D call may be TRBD1 or TRBD2 (7 bases each). This clonotype originated in a man aged 18 to 29 in good health. Some clones in this sample may be carry-over from other donors' samples. The sample comprised naive CD4+ T cells from PBMCs. Subset described: CD45RA+ positively selected. The CDR3 loop reads CASSPQGGSYEQYF. The CDR3 DNA is TGTGCCAGCAGCCCGCAGGGGGGGTCCTACGAGCAGTACTTC.